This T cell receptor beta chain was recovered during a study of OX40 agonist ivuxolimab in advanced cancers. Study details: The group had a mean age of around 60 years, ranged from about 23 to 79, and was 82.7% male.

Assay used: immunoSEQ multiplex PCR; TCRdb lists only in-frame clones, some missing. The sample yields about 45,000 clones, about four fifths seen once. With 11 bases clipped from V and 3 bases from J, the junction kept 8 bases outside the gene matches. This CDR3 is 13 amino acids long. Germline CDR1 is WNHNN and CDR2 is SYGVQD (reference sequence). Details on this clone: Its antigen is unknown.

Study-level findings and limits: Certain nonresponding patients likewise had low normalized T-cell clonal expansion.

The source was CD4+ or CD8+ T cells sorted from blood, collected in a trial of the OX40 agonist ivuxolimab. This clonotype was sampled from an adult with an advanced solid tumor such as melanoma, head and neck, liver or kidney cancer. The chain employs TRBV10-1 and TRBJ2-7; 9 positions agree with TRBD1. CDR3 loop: CAGTPTGGYEQYF. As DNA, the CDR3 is TGCGCCGGAACGCCGACAGGGGGCTACGAGCAGTACTTC.